This T cell receptor beta chain came from a study of blood T cell repertoires in COVID-19. Study details: Researchers got acute and convalescent COVID-19 samples from the United States, Italy and Spain.

Authors' methods: Reference gene primer amplification gave nucleated cell count estimates. Method: immunoSEQ multiplex PCR; TCRdb's copy keeps in-frame clones and lacks some. Clone size and V and J calls were adopted from that table, with D and trimming inferred from the DNA. This table holds under 250,000 clones, roughly 86% found once. This CDR3 contains 14 residues. V shed 1 base, J shed 14 bases, and the junction held 4 bases outside the gene matches. Germline lookup yields CDR1 SGHVS and CDR2 FQNEAQ. This chain links TRBV7-8 with TRBJ2-1; 14 positions match TRBD2. This TCR derives from a woman aged 25 to 39 with acute COVID-19. Sample: PBMCs or T cells enriched from blood (not recorded which). The CDR3 loop is CASSLETSGGAKFF. The CDR3 nucleotides are TGTGCCAGCAGCTTAGAGACTAGCGGGGGGGCTAAGTTCTTC.